These 9 T cell receptor beta chains originate from one sample sequenced in a study of beta chain features in type 1 diabetes. Reverse transcribing all isolated RNA meant expressed TCRB transcripts were sequenced. Some clones are missing from TCRdb's copy, which holds only in-frame ones; the method was immunoSEQ multiplex PCR. The repertoire includes 140,000 to 150,000 clones, about 50% of them detected once, and under 0.5% sits in the top ten. The sequenced material came from Tregs from blood. All receptors come from a man aged 18 to 30 in good health.

The genes are TRBV19 and TRBJ2-1; D perhaps matches TRBD2 (6 bases). V dropped 4 bases and J dropped 8 bases, with 24 bases sitting between them. Per germline, CDR1 LNHDA and CDR2 SQIVND (reference sequence). The CDR3 spans 17 residues. The CDR3 sequence is CASSRLGGELLGDEQFF. The CDR3 DNA sequence: TGTGCCAGTAGTAGACTCGGCGGGGAGCTCCTAGGGGATGAGCAGTTCTTC.

This clone appeared a few times. V usage is TRBV18 and J usage is TRBJ2-7; no reliable D call. The CDR3 runs to 14 residues. The ends were cut back, 0 bases at V and 2 bases at J, with 8 bases in the middle. Germline lookup yields CDR1 KGHSH and CDR2 LQKENI. The chain's CDR3 is CASSPPSQAYEQYF. The CDR3, as DNA: TGTGCCAGCTCACCACCGAGCCAGGCCTACGAGCAGTACTTC.

This sequence joins TRBV7-2 and TRBJ2-1; D call uncertain. V was shortened by 5 bases and J by 6 bases, with 11 bases between the two germline ends. The CDR3 has 13 residues. Per germline, CDR1 SGHTA and CDR2 FQGNSA. CDR3 loop: CASSTQHFNEQFF. The CDR3 DNA sequence: TGTGCCAGCAGCACACAACATTTCAATGAGCAGTTCTTC.

This clone occurred a few times. The rearrangement joins TRBV28 to TRBJ1-5; TRBD1 might be the D (6 bases). Trimming shortened V by 2 bases and J by 2 bases, and 10 bases separated the two germline ends. Germline V lookup: CDR1 MDHEN, CDR2 SYDVKM. CDR3 length equals 15 residues. Here the CDR3 DNA reads TGTGCCAGCAGTTTAACCAGGGGTCGCAATCAGCCCCAGCATTTT. It translates to CASSLTRGRNQPQHF.

This clone occurred a few times. The chain recombines TRBV7-2 with TRBJ2-1, with 8 nucleotides matching TRBD2. Germline trimming cut 4 bases from V and 8 bases from J; bases unmatched to any gene: 7. This CDR3 has 14 amino acids. The germline V gene encodes CDR1 SGHTA and CDR2 FQGNSA. The CDR3 reads CASSWVAGRDEQFF. The CDR3 coding sequence is TGTGCCAGCAGCTGGGTAGCGGGAAGGGATGAGCAGTTCTTC.

The chain links TRBV29-1 to TRBJ1-1; weak D call: TRBD1 (6 bases). The CDR3 spans 14 residues. Germline values: CDR1 SQVTM, CDR2 ANQGSEA. The V end lost 0 bases, the J end lost 4 bases, and 12 bases lay between the germline ends. The CDR3 bases are TGCAGCGTTGAAGACAGGGGAAGGGGCACTGAAGCTTTCTTT. Protein product: CSVEDRGRGTEAFF.

This clone has more than one count but fewer than ten. The CDR3 is CASSQAGAGRYNEQFF. The CDR3 nucleotides read TGCGCCAGCAGCCAGGCTGGGGCGGGACGGTACAATGAGCAGTTCTTC. The chain links TRBV4-3 to TRBJ2-1; possible D gene TRBD2, 6 bases. This CDR3 region has 16 residues. CDR1 and CDR2 from the germline V gene are LGHNA and YSLEER. Trimming left V 3 bases short and J 4 bases short, with 16 bases between.

This clone was observed a few times. J is TRBJ2-1 and V is TRBV7-2; 8 nucleotides match TRBD1. Looked up from germline, CDR1 is SGHTA and CDR2 is FQGNSA. J gave up 8 bases and V 5 bases, and 5 bases lay outside the gene matches. This CDR3 is built from 13 residues. CDR3 residues: CASSVTGGYEQFF. As DNA, the CDR3 is TGTGCCAGCAGCGTAACAGGGGGTTATGAGCAGTTCTTC.

This clone occurred once. This chain joins TRBV18 and TRBJ2-5; 7 positions agree with TRBD1. The DNA matches TRBJ2-7 better at its end, which makes the J call doubtful. There are 14 residues in the CDR3. The V gene's germline CDR1 is KGHSH and CDR2 LQKENI. CDR3 region: CASSPTGSSYEQYF. DNA of the CDR3: TGTGCCAGCTCGCCGACAGGGAGCTCCTACGAGCAGTACTTC.